This T cell receptor beta chain was captured in a study of shared clonotypes between healthy human individuals. V trimming: 5 bases; J trimming: 16 bases; junction bases outside the gene matches: 8. This CDR3 region has 11 residues. The germline V gene has CDR1 MDHEN and CDR2 SYDVKM. The method was immunoSEQ multiplex PCR; TCRdb's version includes in-frame clones alone and lacks a portion of them. The repertoire holds 1 million to 1.3 million clones, with around 78% as singletons. Donors comprised healthy HIV-negative adults lacking recent acute infections or vaccinations. The sequence came from a man younger than 35 in good health. Some clones in this sample may be carry-over from other donors' samples. This chain uses TRBV28 with TRBJ1-5; 7 positions match TRBD1. Specimen: memory CD4+ T cells from PBMCs. Subset of the sample: CD45RA-negative fraction. The chain's CDR3 is CASSGGQFLHF. In nucleotides, the CDR3 is TGTGCCAGCAGTGGGGGACAGTTTTTACATTTT.